This passage covers 32 T cell receptor beta chains from one sample sequenced in a study of blood T cells in healthy people across ages. A second roughly 6 to 11 cycle PCR used barcoded and J-beta primers. Each CDR3 protein gets one entry after TCRdb re-called the 5' RACE reads with MiXCR. The data hold 2 million or so distinct CDR3 sequences, with 49% observed a single time. Input material: blood. These receptors were collected from a woman aged 40-49 years in good health.

The sample holds a few counts of this clonotype. The chain joins TRBV7-2 to TRBJ2-5, with TRBD1 matching 9 bases. V dropped 5 bases and J dropped 7; count of bases not matched to a gene: 8. Per the germline V gene, CDR1 is SGHTA and CDR2 is FQGNSA. The CDR3 is 14 amino acids. CDR3 nucleotides: TGTGCCAGCAGCCCGCGGACAGGGGCAAGGACCCAGTACTTC. This sequence encodes CASSPRTGARTQYF.

This clonotype was detected only once. The genes are TRBV9 and TRBJ2-1; TRBD2 might be the D (6 bases). V was shortened by 0 bases and J by 6 bases, with 16 bases between the two germline ends. From germline, CDR1 is SGDLS and CDR2 YYNGEE. The CDR3 extends over 16 amino acids. The CDR3 nucleotides read TGTGCCAGCAGCGTAGGGGGGGACTTACTCGTCAATGAGCAGTTCTTC. Amino acid sequence: CASSVGGDLLVNEQFF.

This clonotype has a handful of counts. The gene calls are TRBV7-3 and TRBJ1-6, with TRBD1 matching 7 bases. The CDR3 totals 15 residues. V gave up 5 bases and J gave up 6 bases; unmatched junction bases: 7. Germline V gene data show CDR1 as SGHTA and CDR2 as FQGTGA. The CDR3 spells CASSPRAGGNSPLHF. The CDR3 DNA reads TGTGCCAGCAGCCCCAGGGCAGGGGGTAATTCACCCCTCCACTTT.

This chain connects TRBV25-1 to TRBJ1-6, with TRBD1 matching 8 bases. This CDR3 region has 14 residues. V lost 7 bases, J lost 7 bases, and 6 bases stayed unmatched. Germline-derived CDR1 and CDR2 are MGHDK and SYGVNS. The CDR3 DNA reads TGTGCCAGCAAGCTTACAGGGGGAAATTCACCCCTCCACTTT. Translating gives CASKLTGGNSPLHF.

This clonotype was observed a handful of times. The V and J genes are TRBV12-3 or TRBV12-4 and TRBJ1-2; possibly TRBD1 for D (5 bases). V was cut by 5 bases and J by 3 bases, with 10 bases left in between. This CDR3 contains 13 residues. The CDR3 is CASSGDGDYGYTF. DNA of the CDR3: TGTGCCAGCAGTGGGGACGGGGACTATGGCTACACCTTC.

V usage is TRBV28 and J usage is TRBJ2-5; TRBD1 matches at 8 bases. The CDR3 contains 15 residues. Germline V CDR1 and CDR2: MDHEN, SYDVKM. The trim removed 3 bases at V and 4 bases at J, leaving 7 bases unmatched. CDR3 amino acids: CASSFPGTGAETQYF. CDR3 bases: TGTGCCAGCAGTTTCCCGGGGACAGGAGCAGAGACCCAGTACTTC.

The chain uses TRBV7-6 and TRBJ1-4; D uncertain. V lost 0 bases, J lost 8 bases, and 13 bases lay in between. Per germline, CDR1 SGHVS and CDR2 FNYEAQ. CDR3 length: 15 residues. The DNA of the CDR3 is TGTGCCAGCAGCTTAGCGCGGGGAGTTGGGGAAAAACTGTTTTTT. It encodes CASSLARGVGEKLFF.

This clonotype has just a few counts. V usage is TRBV27 and J usage is TRBJ1-2, with a tentative D call TRBD1 (6 bases). Germline CDR1 reads MNHEY; CDR2 reads SMNVEV (reference sequence). Trimming cost V 8 bases and J 0 bases, with 16 bases left between them. The CDR3 length is 15 residues. The CDR3 is CASQRQANTNYGYTF. In nucleotides, the CDR3 is TGTGCCAGCCAAAGACAGGCGAACACTAACTATGGCTACACCTTC.

This clonotype was seen only a few times. CDR3 in amino acids: CASSPWTGRAKNIQYF. As DNA, the CDR3 is TGTGCCAGCAGCCCTTGGACAGGGCGAGCCAAAAACATTCAGTACTTC. The chain employs TRBV3-1 and TRBJ2-4, with 8 bases that match TRBD1. The germline V gene has CDR1 LGHDT and CDR2 YNNKEL (reference sequence). This CDR3 has 16 residues. Unmatched junction bases numbered 5, after V lost 4 bases and J lost 0 bases.

The chain carries TRBV27 and TRBJ2-5; TRBD2 matches 7 bases. J lost 2 bases, V lost 2 bases, and 11 bases had no gene match. The CDR3 sequence is 17 residues long. From germline, CDR1 is MNHEY and CDR2 SMNVEV (reference sequence). CDR3 protein: CASSLVGRGGGQETQYF. Written as DNA, the CDR3 is TGTGCCAGCAGTTTAGTTGGGCGCGGGGGAGGACAAGAGACCCAGTACTTC.

CDR3 DNA sequence: TGTGCCAGCAGCACCCTGGGGATGTACCAAGAGACCCAGTACTTC. It yields the protein CASSTLGMYQETQYF. V is TRBV9 and J is TRBJ2-5; D unresolved. Looked up from germline, CDR1 is SGDLS and CDR2 is YYNGEE. There are 15 residues in the CDR3. Trimming cost V 4 bases and J 0 bases, with 13 bases left between them.

This sequence joins TRBV12-3 or TRBV12-4 and TRBJ1-2; D perhaps matches TRBD1 (6 bases). The CDR3 has 14 residues. V lost 7 bases, J lost 0 bases, and 12 bases lay in between. CDR3 sequence (DNA): TGTGCCAGCACCTTGACAGGAGCTAACTATGGCTACACCTTC. Amino acid sequence: CASTLTGANYGYTF.

J is TRBJ2-2 and V is TRBV12-3 or TRBV12-4, with D tentatively TRBD1 (5 bases). The CDR3 consists of 16 residues. The germline V and J ends were trimmed by 2 bases and 3 bases, with 13 bases remaining between them. CDR3 in DNA: TGTGCCAGCAGTTTAAGGGGTAAAGGGTACACCGGGGAGCTGTTTTTT. Translating gives CASSLRGKGYTGELFF.

The rearrangement uses TRBV20-1 and TRBJ1-6; no clear D gene. The germline gives CDR1 DFQATT, CDR2 SNEGSKA (reference sequence). The CDR3 consists of 16 residues. V was clipped by 6 bases and J by 5 bases, with 20 bases between them. Here the CDR3 DNA reads TGCAGTGCCCAGCCGGGTAGTAGGACGGATAATTCACCCCTCCACTTT. It translates to CSAQPGSRTDNSPLHF.

The V gene is TRBV5-5, the J gene TRBJ1-6, with 8 nucleotides matching TRBD1. Germline V gene lookup returns CDR1 SGHKS and CDR2 YYEKEE (reference sequence). J lost 13 bases, V lost 4 bases, and 7 bases had no gene match. There are 13 residues in the CDR3. CDR3 region: CASSRDRTSPLHF. Here the CDR3 DNA reads TGTGCCAGCAGCCGGGACAGGACTTCTCCCCTCCACTTT.

This clonotype showed up just a few times. J is TRBJ2-7 and V is TRBV27, with 15 bases identical to TRBD2. Trimming cost V 5 bases and J 0 bases; bases outside gene matches: 8. The germline CDR1 and CDR2 sequences are MNHEY and SMNVEV (reference sequence). The CDR3 is 18 residues long. This chain's CDR3 is CASSPGLAGGLTSYEQYF. DNA of the CDR3: TGTGCCAGCAGTCCGGGACTAGCGGGGGGATTAACCTCCTACGAGCAGTACTTC.

This clonotype showed up just a few times. V is TRBV2 and J is TRBJ1-2; D unresolved. Trimming left V 5 bases short and J 10 bases short, with 5 bases between. This CDR3 region has 9 residues. CDR1 SNHLY and CDR2 FYNNEI come from the germline V gene. CDR3 coding DNA: TGTGCCAGCAGTCCAGACTACACCTTC. Its translation is CASSPDYTF.

This clonotype was recorded a few times. V gene TRBV20-1 combines with J gene TRBJ2-7; D ambiguous. The V gene lost 6 bases and the J gene lost 2 bases, with 11 bases spanning the gap. The V gene's germline CDR1 is DFQATT and CDR2 SNEGSKA (reference sequence). The CDR3 runs 12 residues. The CDR3 region has the DNA TGCAGTGCCCCATCGGGTGCCTACGAGCAGTACTTC. Residues: CSAPSGAYEQYF.

As to this clonotype: A read error may explain this, as a much larger clone is one base away. The V call is TRBV7-3, the J call TRBJ2-2, with 11 bases matching TRBD2. This CDR3 comprises 17 residues. From germline, CDR1 is SGHTA and CDR2 FQGTGA. V shed 5 bases, J shed 3 bases, and the junction held 8 bases outside the gene matches. The CDR3 protein is CASSPGLAGADTGELFF. The CDR3 region has the DNA TGTGCCAGCAGCCCCGGACTAGCGGGTGCAGACACCGGGGAGCTGTTTTTT. The whole variable domain, filled in from reference TRBV7-3 and TRBJ2-2, reads GAGVSQTPSNKVTEKGKYVELRCDPISGHTALYWYRQSLGQGPEFLIYFQGTGAADDSGLPNDRFFAVRPEGSVSTLKIQRTERGDSAVYLCASSPGLAGADTGELFFGEGSRLTVL.

The chain uses TRBV15 and TRBJ2-5; the match to TRBD2 covers 10 bases. V lost 1 base, J lost 4 bases, and 3 bases stayed unmatched. Germline V lookup: CDR1 LNHNV, CDR2 YYDKDF (reference sequence). The CDR3 extends over 15 amino acids. The CDR3 nucleotides are TGTGCCACCAGCAGAGCACTAGCGGGGAGAGAGACCCAGTACTTC. Protein sequence: CATSRALAGRETQYF.

This chain uses TRBV20-1 with TRBJ2-7; D is perhaps TRBD1 (6 bases). Germline lookup yields CDR1 DFQATT and CDR2 SNEGSKA (reference sequence). V lost 6 bases and J lost 3, with 15 bases in between. The CDR3 totals 13 residues. The chain's CDR3 is CSAQGSDLYEQYF. CDR3 DNA: TGCAGTGCACAGGGATCAGATCTCTACGAGCAGTACTTC.

The V and J genes are TRBV7-2 and TRBJ1-2; D not certain. Germline CDR1 and CDR2: SGHTA and FQGNSA. The CDR3 runs to 16 residues. Trimming cost V 4 bases and J 10 bases, with 25 bases left between them. CDR3 nucleotide sequence: TGTGCCAGCAGCTCAGTCCCCACAGAGTCCTGGGGATACTACACCTTC. Protein sequence: CASSSVPTESWGYYTF.

The J gene is TRBJ1-2, the V gene TRBV6-5; perhaps TRBD1 as D (6 bases). CDR3 length: 11 residues. Germline V gives CDR1 MNHEY, CDR2 SVGAGI. V was shortened by 8 bases and J by 6 bases, with 10 bases between the two germline ends. CDR3 sequence reads: CASGKGDGYTF. The CDR3 DNA is TGTGCCAGCGGGAAGGGGGATGGCTACACCTTC.

This chain uses TRBV5-5 with TRBJ1-5; 7 positions match TRBD1. Trimming took 0 bases from V and 6 from J; bases not matched to a gene: 9. CDR3 length: 16 residues. Per germline, CDR1 SGHKS and CDR2 YYEKEE (reference sequence). CDR3 nucleotide sequence: TGTGCCAGCAGCTTGGAAGGGGGCGCCTGGCTTCAGCCCCAGCATTTT. This sequence encodes CASSLEGGAWLQPQHF.

This clonotype showed up just a few times. This chain links TRBV7-8 with TRBJ2-7; weak D call: TRBD1 (6 bases). The CDR3 spans 17 residues. The germline V gene encodes CDR1 SGHVS and CDR2 FQNEAQ. V dropped 1 base and J dropped 2 bases, with 18 bases sitting between them. The CDR3, as DNA: TGTGCCAGCAGCTTAGAGGGTTTGGGGGACAACCCCTACGAGCAGTACTTC. Protein product: CASSLEGLGDNPYEQYF.

This clonotype was detected only a few times. This chain joins TRBV7-2 and TRBJ2-4; 8 bases match TRBD2. J gave up 11 bases and V 1 base, and 10 bases lay outside the gene matches. The germline gives CDR1 SGHTA, CDR2 FQGNSA. The CDR3 has 15 residues. The CDR3 loop reads CASSLGKPGLVVQYF. CDR3 DNA sequence: TGTGCCAGCAGCTTAGGAAAGCCGGGACTAGTCGTTCAGTACTTC.

V gene TRBV24-1 combines with J gene TRBJ2-5; D call uncertain. V was shortened by 10 bases and J by 3 bases, with 8 bases between the two germline ends. Germline V gene data show CDR1 as KGHDR and CDR2 as SFDVKD. The CDR3 extends over 11 amino acids. The CDR3 nucleotides are TGTGCCACTCAGAGGAAAGAGACCCAGTACTTC. This codes for CATQRKETQYF.

The chain has TRBV6-1 and TRBJ2-7; TRBD1 matches at 11 bases. Germline CDR1 and CDR2: MNHNS and SASEGT. With 6 bases clipped from V and 3 bases from J, the junction kept 7 bases outside the gene matches. This CDR3 region has 15 residues. Here the CDR3 reads CASRGGQGAVYEQYF. CDR3 sequence (DNA): TGTGCCAGCAGGGGAGGACAGGGGGCGGTCTACGAGCAGTACTTC.

CDR3 sequence: CASSRKGTGPSMNTEAFF. The CDR3 coding sequence is TGTGCCAGCAGCAGAAAGGGAACGGGTCCCAGCATGAACACTGAAGCTTTCTTT. The chain carries TRBV4-2 and TRBJ1-1, with D unclear. This CDR3 has 18 amino acids. Germline CDR1 reads LGHNA; CDR2 reads YNFKEQ. Trimming left V 5 bases short and J 0 bases short, with 22 bases between.

With regard to this clonotype: At one of its ends the junction is not consistent with the germline gene, which may arise from a read error. V is TRBV5-1 and J is TRBJ2-4; D is uncertain. Germline V lookup: CDR1 SGHRS, CDR2 YFSETQ. This CDR3 contains 12 residues. The CDR3 loop reads CASKGPHDIRYF. The CDR3 bases are TGCGCCAGCAAGGGCCCGCACGACATTCGGTACTTC.

V and J are TRBV6-2 or TRBV6-3 and TRBJ2-3, with 9 nucleotides matching TRBD2. The germline V gene has CDR1 MNHEY and CDR2 SVGEGT. J gave up 6 bases and V 8 bases, and 12 bases lay outside the gene matches. The CDR3 is 15 residues long. The CDR3 reads CASRRSGGPGDTQYF. The CDR3 coding sequence is TGTGCCAGCCGCCGGAGCGGGGGGCCGGGTGATACGCAGTATTTT.

The chain links TRBV24-1 to TRBJ2-4; 8 nucleotides line up with TRBD2. Germline values: CDR1 KGHDR, CDR2 SFDVKD. The CDR3 extends over 17 amino acids. Unmatched junction bases numbered 20, after V lost 4 bases and J lost 13 bases. CDR3 residues: CATSEVTSGSAYNEQYF. CDR3 coding DNA: TGTGCCACCAGTGAAGTAACAAGCGGGAGCGCCTACAATGAGCAGTACTTC.